The 9 T cell receptor beta chains reported below all come from one sample, sequenced in a study of blood T cell repertoires in COVID-19. Assay: immunoSEQ multiplex PCR; the TCRdb copy retains only in-frame clones and omits some. Of 410,000 or so clones listed, around 86% are singletons. The sample taken for sequencing was peripheral blood. These receptors were collected from a woman under 40 with active or convalescent COVID-19.

In DNA form, the CDR3 reads TGTGCCAGCAGTGTTACAAGAGGGGACACTCATCCTTTCTACTCCTACGAGCAGTACTTC. Encoded protein: CASSVTRGDTHPFYSYEQYF. The rearrangement uses TRBV27 and TRBJ2-7; possible D gene TRBD1, 6 bases. This CDR3 region has 20 residues. Trimming shortened V by 5 bases and J by 0 bases, and 29 bases separated the two germline ends. Germline values: CDR1 MNHEY, CDR2 SMNVEV (reference sequence).

The chain uses TRBV6-5 and TRBJ2-7; D is unresolved. V lost 6 bases, J lost 4 bases, and 7 bases lay in between. The V gene's germline CDR1 is MNHEY and CDR2 SVGAGI. The CDR3 has 11 amino acids. The CDR3 nucleotides read TGTGCCAGCAGCCTAATGTACGAGCAGTACTTC. It specifies CASSLMYEQYF.

This clone has a single count. Here the CDR3 reads CASSSGQFAEAFF. CDR3 nucleotide sequence: TGCGCCAGCAGCTCTGGACAGTTCGCTGAAGCTTTCTTT. The rearrangement joins TRBV5-1 to TRBJ1-1, with a possible D match to TRBD1 (6 bases). The ends were cut back, 3 bases at V and 6 bases at J, with 12 bases in the middle. The CDR3 spans 13 residues. CDR1 is SGHRS and CDR2 is YFSETQ in the germline V gene.

This clone was seen a handful of times. This chain joins TRBV6-4 and TRBJ2-7; 12 bases fit TRBD2. J gave up 6 bases and V 5 bases, and 5 bases lay outside the gene matches. Germline V CDR1 and CDR2: MRHNA, SNTAGT. This CDR3 spans 14 amino acids. CDR3 sequence (DNA): TGTGCCAGCAGTCCGACTAGCGGGAGCCCCGAGCAGTACTTC. This translates into CASSPTSGSPEQYF.

The rearrangement uses TRBV6-5 and TRBJ1-2; TRBD1 matches at 10 bases. The CDR3 length is 16 residues. In germline, CDR1 is MNHEY, CDR2 SVGAGI. With 2 bases clipped from V and 8 bases from J, the junction kept 11 bases outside the gene matches. CDR3 coding DNA: TGTGCCAGCAGTTACACCAACCGGGACAGGGGAGAGGGCTACACCTTC. It encodes CASSYTNRDRGEGYTF.

Details on this clone: Other DNA variants within this sample encode the same CDR3. The rearrangement joins TRBV5-4 to TRBJ2-7; 12 nucleotides agree with TRBD2. Per germline, CDR1 SGHNT and CDR2 YYREEE (reference sequence). The CDR3 length is 15 residues. V lost 0 bases to trimming and J lost 6 bases; unmatched junction nucleotides: 4. In nucleotides, the CDR3 is TGTGCCAGCAGCTTGGGACTAGCGGGAGTTGGCGAGCAGTACTTC. Its protein is CASSLGLAGVGEQYF.

The V gene is TRBV18, the J gene TRBJ1-6, with D perhaps TRBD1 (5 bases). The CDR3 totals 14 residues. CDR1 is KGHSH and CDR2 is LQKENI in the germline V gene. V was pared by 2 bases and J by 8 bases, with 10 bases between. The CDR3 region has the DNA TGTGCCAGCTCACCAGGGGCCTCCTATTCACCCCTCCACTTT. This encodes CASSPGASYSPLHF.

V gene TRBV18 combines with J gene TRBJ2-7; a weak D match, TRBD1 (6 bases). The V gene lost 2 bases and the J gene lost 4 bases, with 9 bases spanning the gap. The CDR3 totals 13 residues. CDR1 KGHSH and CDR2 LQKENI come from the germline V gene. Here the CDR3 DNA reads TGTGCCAGCTCACCAGGACAGATGTACGAGCAGTACTTC. It is translated as CASSPGQMYEQYF.

V gene TRBV5-1 combines with J gene TRBJ1-1, with TRBD1 matching 9 bases. V was clipped by 0 bases and J by 4 bases; unmatched bases: 4. This CDR3 has 15 amino acids. Germline CDR1 and CDR2: SGHRS and YFSETQ. CDR3: CASSLAGQGSTEAFF. The CDR3 nucleotides are TGCGCCAGCAGCTTGGCGGGACAGGGTTCCACTGAAGCTTTCTTT.